This T cell receptor beta chain was sequenced during a study of cytotoxic CD8 clonotypes in ibrutinib-treated CLL. Clones were sequenced by immunoSEQ multiplex PCR, and TCRdb holds only the in-frame ones, with some missing. The data hold approximately 150,000 clones, with approximately 84% observed a single time. In germline, CDR1 is WNHNN, CDR2 SYGVQD (reference sequence). The CDR3 has 13 residues. V was shortened by 9 bases and J by 9 bases, with 18 bases between the two germline ends. The sample consisted of PBMCs, taken after 24 months of ibrutinib treatment. This clonotype originated in a human donor with chronic lymphocytic leukemia. J is TRBJ2-4 and V is TRBV10-1; tentatively, D is TRBD1 or TRBD2 (5 bases each). The CDR3 sequence is CARPGPRRTIQYF. For the CDR3, the DNA is TGCGCCAGACCGGGGCCCAGAAGGACCATTCAGTACTTC.